This T cell receptor beta chain was obtained from a study of shared clonotypes between healthy human individuals (TCRdb year 2020). For the study in its entirety: A couple of women and a few men aged 18 to 49 years were included in the cohort. For each donor, CD4 naive and CD4 memory were each run on three plates, CD8 naive on two plates, and CD8 memory on one plate. Leukapheresis yielded between about 0.8 and 8.9 billion PBMCs per donor. To increase sequencing depth and limit assay-specific biases, different laboratories used diverse techniques to prepare libraries and sequence TCR repertoires. To estimate repertoire size and how much clonotypes are shared between individuals, the study performed deep sequencing of blood TCR repertoires from five healthy adults.

Broad study findings and their caveats: When a few donors were compared, the shared fraction of clonotypes was around 5% for naive CD4, approximately 3.3% for naive CD8, 2% to 2.5% for memory CD4, and 0.3% to 0.5% for memory CD8. Based on pairwise subsampling, the degree of clonotype sharing among donors was expected to be affected by sequencing depth. Incomplete sequencing was indicated by rarefaction of sorted-subset datasets, despite the large sequencing depth. Naive subsets generally had larger estimated clonotype richness than memory subsets. Sampling was restricted to blood, and TCR repertoires in tissue are likely to differ from TCR repertoires in blood. Compared with non-shared clonotypes, the clonotypes found in all four sorted-subset donors had higher generation probabilities. The small number of donors limited the genetic and exposure-history diversity represented.

Healthy HIV-negative adults with no recently reported acute infections or vaccinations were included as donors. Every donor was a Caucasian adult residing in Nashville, Tennessee, USA. CD4+ T cells were enriched by magnetic negative selection, after which naive cells were positively selected on CD45RA and the negative fraction was taken as the memory subset. Blood was collected by leukapheresis, and PBMCs were isolated by Ficoll-Histopaque density gradient centrifugation and then cryopreserved in liquid nitrogen vapor phase. Analytical flow cytometry was used to check the purity and quantity of every magnetically sorted T cell population. From each sorted fraction, genomic DNA was isolated and quantified by UV absorbance on a Nanodrop 2000c. Using the deep immunoSEQ assay, TCR CDR3 regions were amplified from genomic DNA by multiplex PCR. For each cell subset, the extracted genomic DNA was distributed evenly across all wells of several immunoSEQ 96-well plates, and each plate served as one replicate. Each replicate PCR for sorted subsets received around 200 ng genomic DNA, equal to roughly 29,000 T cell genomes. Purified libraries were measured with a Qubit 3.0 fluorometer, size-checked on a Bioanalyzer 2100, and measured again with the KAPA Library Quantification kit. Each immunoSEQ 96-well plate was sequenced on its own single-read 150-cycle Illumina NextSeq 550 flow cell. The study's processing was this. Because the immunoSEQ output included only junctional sequences and no quality scores, the filtering could not be the same as the filtering used for full-length reads. To assign V/J genes and CDR3, sequences were annotated against IMGT germline references using PyIR, a Python wrapper for IgBLAST v1.9. Reads were removed for weak V/J assignments (E-value above 1e-6), missing CDR3, stop codons, out-of-frame junctions, or ambiguous translated residues. A V3J clonotype was defined by an identical inferred V gene, J gene, and CDR3 amino acid sequence. Percentage overlap between repertoires was computed as shared unique clonotypes divided by the size of the smaller repertoire. Richness of each repertoire was evaluated using RTK rarefaction, the Chao1 estimator, and Recon v2.1 estimates of unobserved clonotypes. OLGA was used to compute generation probabilities for all TCRbeta clonotypes that the gDNA method yielded from a handful of donors. TCRdb retrieved this table from immuneACCESS and kept in-frame rearrangements only. Not all clones are present; in checked studies, unresolved V genes account for under half, and no reason is known for the remainder. Clone size and the V and J calls come from that table; the DNA yielded D and trimming. Within this sample are roughly 2.2 million clones, with 85% to 95% of them counted one time only. The ten largest clones represent around 0.4% of the sample.

CDR1 and CDR2 were assigned from the germline V gene (reference sequence) as GTSNPN and SVGIG. The junction shows trimming of 2 bases on V and 4 bases on J, plus 9 bases between the germline ends. The CDR3 goes from the cysteine to the phenylalanine over 13 residues. Only the CDR3 portion is preserved as DNA: 39 bases, with reading frame beginning at the first base. This clone was counted a few times. Its antigen has not been determined. No much larger clonotype is one base removed from it; base qualities were not supplied. Recombination connected TRBV30 to TRBJ1-5; the best D guess is TRBD1, with 6 bases matching. The material sequenced was naive CD4+ T cells from PBMCs. What this sample's cell subset or site label stands for: CD45RA+ positively selected. The sequence came from a man between 18 and 35 years old in good health. Some clones in this sample may be carry-over from other donors' samples. The CDR3 here reads CAWSMDRNQPQHF. The nucleotide sequence reads as follows: TGTGCCTGGAGTATGGACAGAAATCAGCCCCAGCATTTT.